Listed here are 11 T cell receptor beta chains from one sample, sequenced in a study of technical replicates of blood from a few donors. Clones were sequenced by immunoSEQ multiplex PCR, and TCRdb holds only the in-frame ones, with some missing. This sample carries roughly 60,000 clones, just under 90% of them seen once, and the ten largest clones take about 5%. Sequenced input: PBMCs. These receptors originate from a human donor in good health. Some clones in this sample may be carry-over from other donors' samples.

This clone appeared once. Germline is not matched at one junction end, which may reflect a read error. This chain uses TRBV13 with TRBJ2-7, with TRBD2 matching over 9 bases. The CDR3 is 14 residues long. CDR1 and CDR2 (germline): PRHDT, FYEKMQ (reference sequence). CDR3 region: CASSSIELAGSSNF. As DNA, the CDR3 is TGTGCCAGCAGCTCCATTGAGCTAGCGGGATCCAGTAACTTC.

The chain uses TRBV5-1 and TRBJ1-1; D not resolved. In germline, CDR1 is SGHRS, CDR2 YFSETQ. The CDR3 is 14 residues long. Trimming shortened V by 3 bases and J by 1 base, and 10 bases separated the two germline ends. The CDR3 reads CASSWSEGNTEAFF. CDR3 DNA: TGCGCCAGCAGCTGGAGTGAGGGGAACACTGAAGCTTTCTTT.

The count of this clone is one. This chain joins TRBV5-6 and TRBJ2-5; TRBD2 matches 10 bases. Germline V CDR1 and CDR2: SGHDT, YYEEEE. The CDR3 sequence is 17 residues long. V dropped 4 bases and J dropped 1; count of bases not matched to a gene: 10. CDR3 amino acids: CASSTRRLAGVQETQYF. CDR3 DNA sequence: TGTGCCAGCAGCACGCGTCGGCTAGCGGGGGTCCAAGAGACCCAGTACTTC.

This clone was recorded once. The J gene is TRBJ2-7, the V gene TRBV7-6, with unresolved D. CDR3 size: 14 residues. Trimming removed 2 bases from V and 2 bases from J, with 10 bases in between. Germline loops: CDR1 SGHVS, CDR2 FNYEAQ. The CDR3 DNA reads as TGTGCCAGCAGCTTAAGTTTAAACACCTACGAGCAGTACTTC. This translates into CASSLSLNTYEQYF.

The chain links TRBV7-2 to TRBJ2-1, with 14 bases fitting TRBD2. With V trimmed by 4 bases and J by 7 bases, 3 bases remained unmatched. The CDR3 covers 15 residues. Germline CDR1 reads SGHTA; CDR2 reads FQGNSA. The CDR3 nucleotides read TGTGCCAGCAGCTCGGGACTAGCGGGGGTGAATGAGCAGTTCTTC. Its translation is CASSSGLAGVNEQFF.

The CDR3 protein is CASSSTGRGDGEQYF. The CDR3 DNA reads as TGTGCCAGCAGTTCGACTGGGCGGGGGGACGGCGAGCAGTACTTC. The chain uses TRBV27 and TRBJ2-7; 8 bases agree with TRBD2. With 4 bases clipped from V and 6 bases from J, the junction kept 11 bases outside the gene matches. This CDR3 region has 15 residues. Germline lookup yields CDR1 MNHEY and CDR2 SMNVEV (reference sequence).

This clone is a singleton in its sample. The chain joins TRBV27 to TRBJ1-6, with D hard to call. Germline CDR1 MNHEY, CDR2 SMNVEV (reference sequence). The CDR3 runs 17 residues. Trimming removed 1 base at V and 0 bases at J, with 10 bases between. The CDR3: CASSLYGESSYNSPLHF. The CDR3 DNA reads as TGTGCCAGCAGTTTATATGGAGAGAGCTCCTATAATTCACCCCTCCACTTT.

The V gene is TRBV6-5, the J gene TRBJ1-1; 10 bases agree with TRBD1. CDR1 is MNHEY and CDR2 is SVGAGI in the germline V gene. This CDR3 has 15 amino acids. Germline trimming cut 6 bases from V and 3 bases from J; bases unmatched to any gene: 7. CDR3 amino acids: CASSPRGTGDTEAFF. The CDR3 DNA reads as TGTGCCAGCAGCCCTAGGGGGACAGGGGACACTGAAGCTTTCTTT.

The J gene is TRBJ1-2, the V gene TRBV4-2; 7 bases align to TRBD1. The CDR3 consists of 14 residues. V lost 4 bases to trimming and J lost 3 bases; unmatched junction nucleotides: 5. Per germline, CDR1 LGHNA and CDR2 YNFKEQ. The CDR3 spells CASSPGDRDYGYTF. CDR3 DNA sequence: TGTGCCAGCAGCCCGGGGGACAGAGACTATGGCTACACCTTC.

This chain uses TRBV5-4 with TRBJ2-3, with 10 bases identical to TRBD1. The length of the CDR3 is 15 residues. The germline CDR1 and CDR2 sequences are SGHNT and YYREEE (reference sequence). The V gene end was trimmed by 4 bases and the J gene end by 3 bases; junction bases not matched to a gene: 5. Here the CDR3 reads CASSEGQGPTDTQYF. The CDR3 DNA reads TGTGCCAGCAGCGAGGGACAGGGGCCTACAGATACGCAGTATTTT. The whole variable domain, remainder taken from reference TRBV5-4 and TRBJ2-3, is ETGVTQSPTHLIKTRGQQVTLRCSSQSGHNTVSWYQQALGQGPQFIFQYYREEENGRGNFPPRFSGLQFPNYSSELNVNALELDDSALYLCASSEGQGPTDTQYFGPGTRLTVL.

The CDR3 here is CASSLVSGEYYEQYF. The CDR3 DNA sequence: TGCGCCAGCAGCTTGGTGTCAGGGGAATATTACGAGCAGTACTTC. The chain has TRBV5-1 and TRBJ2-7; a weak D match, TRBD1 (6 bases). The CDR3 is 15 amino acids. Germline values: CDR1 SGHRS, CDR2 YFSETQ. Trimming pared 0 bases from V and 4 bases from J, leaving 14 bases between. The full variable domain, completed using reference TRBV5-1 and TRBJ2-7, is KAGVTQTPRYLIKTRGQQVTLSCSPISGHRSVSWYQQTPGQGLQFLFEYFSETQRNKGNFPGRFSGRQFSNSRSEMNVSTLELGDSALYLCASSLVSGEYYEQYFGPGTRLTVT.